A selection of T cell receptor beta chains follows, all from one sample in a study of blood T cell repertoires in COVID-19. Data came from immunoSEQ multiplex PCR; TCRdb stores just in-frame clones and leaves some out. The table shows 380,000 or so clones, with 80% to 90% occurring only once. The sample taken for sequencing was peripheral blood. Receptor source: a man aged 35-49 years with acute or convalescent COVID-19. Both conserved end residues are part of each CDR3. A D gene is named only where the DNA matches it firmly. For some rows the clone size is stated as once, few or many, or as a class when expanded; others skip it.

J: TRBJ2-3
size: NA
V: TRBV30
D: NA
DNA: TGTGCCTGGAGTGTACTCGGGAGAGACACAGATACGCAGTATTTT
CDR3: CAWSVLGRDTDTQYF

J: TRBJ2-1
size: NA
V: TRBV5-1
D: NA
DNA: TGCGCCAGCAGCTGGGGACTGAGCGGGCGTACTTCCTACAATGAGCAGTTCTTC
CDR3: CASSWGLSGRTSYNEQFF

J: TRBJ1-5
size: NA
V: TRBV28
D: NA
DNA: TGTGCCAGCAGTTTAAGGACACCCCGGGGGCAGCCCCAGCATTTT
CDR3: CASSLRTPRGQPQHF

J: TRBJ1-6
size: NA
V: TRBV19
D: NA
DNA: TGTGCCACCAACAGGGCGTATAATTCACCCCTCCACTTT
CDR3: CATNRAYNSPLHF

J: TRBJ1-2
size: NA
V: TRBV7-9
D: TRBD1
DNA: TGTGCCAGCAGCTCCGGGACAGGGAGAAGGCCTAACTATGGCTACACCTTC
CDR3: CASSSGTGRRPNYGYTF

J: TRBJ2-1
size: NA
V: TRBV6-5
D: NA
DNA: TGTGCCAGTTATAGTTACAATGAGCAGTTCTTC
CDR3: CASYSYNEQFF

J: TRBJ2-1
size: NA
V: TRBV6-1
D: NA
DNA: TGTGCCAGCAGTGAAGCGCGACTCTGGTATGAGCAGTTCTTC
CDR3: CASSEARLWYEQFF

J: TRBJ1-2
size: NA
V: TRBV19
D: NA
DNA: TGTGCCAGTTCCCCGGACAGTCGGCTCTATGGCTACACCTTC
CDR3: CASSPDSRLYGYTF

J: TRBJ2-7
size: NA
V: TRBV5-1
D: TRBD1
DNA: TGCGCCAGCAGCGGAGGACAGGGGTTTTCCTACGAGCAGTACTTC
CDR3: CASSGGQGFSYEQYF

J: TRBJ1-1
size: NA
V: TRBV20-1
D: NA
DNA: TGCAGTGCTAGGGTCCAAACCGGGGCTTTCTTT
CDR3: CSARVQTGAFF

J: TRBJ2-1
size: NA
V: TRBV27
D: NA
DNA: TGTGCCAGCAGTCCCGACAGGACGCAGGGAGATGAGCAGTTCTTC
CDR3: CASSPDRTQGDEQFF

J: TRBJ2-3
size: NA
V: TRBV11-3
D: NA
DNA: TGTGCCAGCAGCTTAGCGGGTGGCCTGAGCACAGATACGCAGTATTTT
CDR3: CASSLAGGLSTDTQYF

J: TRBJ1-5
size: NA
V: TRBV5-1
D: NA
DNA: TGCGCCAGCAGCTTGGAAGGGGGAGTAGGGAGGCCCCAGCATTTT
CDR3: CASSLEGGVGRPQHF

J: TRBJ2-5
size: NA
V: TRBV5-4
D: NA
DNA: TGTGCCAGCAGCTTGGAGGAGAGGTTCAGCGATTCAGAGACCCAGTACTTC
CDR3: CASSLEERFSDSETQYF

J: TRBJ2-7
size: NA
V: TRBV5-8
D: NA
DNA: TGTGCCAGCAACCCTCTATACCGGAGCTCCTACGAGCAGTACTTC
CDR3: CASNPLYRSSYEQYF

J: TRBJ2-1
size: NA
V: TRBV10-3
D: TRBD2
DNA: TGTGCCATCAGTGACGGACTAGCGGGGGTGAATGAGCAGTTCTTC
CDR3: CAISDGLAGVNEQFF

J: TRBJ2-1
size: NA
V: TRBV3-1/TRBV3-2
D: NA
DNA: TGTGCCAGCAGCCAAGCTGGGAGAAACAATGAGCAGTTCTTC
CDR3: CASSQAGRNNEQFF

J: TRBJ1-1
size: NA
V: TRBV12-3/TRBV12-4
D: TRBD1
DNA: TGTGCCAGCAGTTGGACAGGGGACACTGAAGCTTTCTTT
CDR3: CASSWTGDTEAFF

J: TRBJ2-2
size: NA
V: TRBV29-1
D: NA
DNA: TGCAGCGTTGAAGATCTTTCCGGCGGGGAGCTGTTTTTT
CDR3: CSVEDLSGGELFF

J: TRBJ2-1
size: NA
V: TRBV5-1
D: NA
DNA: TGCGCCAGCAGCTGGGGGGACCGACAGGGTGAGCAGTTCTTC
CDR3: CASSWGDRQGEQFF

J: TRBJ1-1
size: NA
V: TRBV18
D: NA
DNA: TGTGCCAGCTCACCACCTGGAGATTCGGCTTTCTTT
CDR3: CASSPPGDSAFF

J: TRBJ1-5
size: NA
V: TRBV14
D: TRBD1
DNA: TGTGCCAGCACCCATTCAGGGGGCTTTTCGCCCCAGCATTTT
CDR3: CASTHSGGFSPQHF

J: TRBJ2-7
size: once
V: TRBV27
D: NA
DNA: TGTGCCAGCAGTTTATCATACAGGGTAGGTGACGAGCAGTACTTC
CDR3: CASSLSYRVGDEQYF

J: TRBJ1-3
size: NA
V: TRBV2
D: NA
DNA: TGTGCCAGCAGTGGTGGCCGATTCTCTGGAAACACCATATATTTT
CDR3: CASSGGRFSGNTIYF

J: TRBJ2-7
size: NA
V: TRBV30
D: TRBD1
DNA: TGTGCCTGGAGTGGAAGGGACAGTCCCTACGAGCAGTACTTC
CDR3: CAWSGRDSPYEQYF

J: TRBJ2-1
size: NA
V: TRBV27
D: TRBD2
DNA: TGTGCCAGCAGTTTATGGAGCGGGAGCTACAATGAGCAGTTCTTC
CDR3: CASSLWSGSYNEQFF

J: TRBJ1-2
size: NA
V: TRBV29-1
D: TRBD1
DNA: TGCAGCGTTGTGTCAGGGGGAGATGACTATGGCTACACCTTC
CDR3: CSVVSGGDDYGYTF

J: TRBJ2-7
size: NA
V: TRBV28
D: TRBD2
DNA: TGTGCCAGCAGCCGAAACGGGAGGGACGAGCAGTACTTC
CDR3: CASSRNGRDEQYF

J: TRBJ1-6
size: NA
V: TRBV5-1
D: NA
DNA: TGCGCCAGCAGCTTGGGGCAGGGGAGATCACCCCTCCACTTT
CDR3: CASSLGQGRSPLHF

J: TRBJ1-3
size: NA
V: TRBV19
D: NA
DNA: TGTGCCAGTAGCCAGGACAGAGAAAAAGGAAACACCATATATTTT
CDR3: CASSQDREKGNTIYF